Shown below are 17 T cell receptor beta chains from a single sample sequenced in a study of blood T cell repertoires in COVID-19. Libraries were prepared by immunoSEQ multiplex PCR; TCRdb keeps only in-frame clonotypes and omits some of them. The table records 95,000 to 150,000 clones, more than 70% of them present only once. Sequencing input: peripheral blood. The source of these receptors is an elderly man with active or convalescent COVID-19.

The chain joins TRBV12-3 or TRBV12-4 to TRBJ2-1; TRBD2 aligns across 7 bases. V lost 7 bases, J lost 9 bases, and 9 bases stayed unmatched. The CDR3 runs 13 residues. The CDR3 reads CASIGWASGEQFF. DNA of the CDR3: TGTGCCAGCATTGGATGGGCTAGCGGTGAGCAGTTCTTC.

The chain recombines TRBV2 with TRBJ2-5; the match to TRBD2 covers 7 bases. From germline, CDR1 is SNHLY and CDR2 FYNNEI. The CDR3 length is 15 residues. Trimming took 9 bases from V and 4 from J; bases not matched to a gene: 14. This CDR3 reads CASSWEGGVGETQYF. The CDR3 DNA reads as TGTGCCAGTTCCTGGGAGGGAGGGGTTGGAGAGACCCAGTACTTC.

The chain combines TRBV11-2 with TRBJ2-2, with 16 bases identical to TRBD2. The CDR3 is made up of 18 amino acids. After removal of 5 bases from V and 7 bases from J, the junction contained 10 bases not matched to a gene. From germline, CDR1 is SGHAT and CDR2 FQNNGV. CDR3 bases: TGTGCCAGCAGCAAAACCGGGACTAGCGGGGGGGCGGTCGGGGAGCTGTTTTTT. Its protein is CASSKTGTSGGAVGELFF. The full variable domain, its missing parts supplied by reference TRBV11-2 and TRBJ2-2, is EAGVAQSPRYKIIEKRQSVAFWCNPISGHATLYWYQQILGQGPKLLIQFQNNGVVDDSQLPKDRFSAERLKGVDSTLKIQPAKLEDSAVYLCASSKTGTSGGAVGELFFGEGSRLTVL.

This rearrangement joins TRBV19 to TRBJ1-2; D not resolved. This CDR3 has 15 residues. Trimming left V 4 bases short and J 4 bases short, with 16 bases between. CDR1 LNHDA and CDR2 SQIVND come from the germline V gene (reference sequence). The CDR3 loop is CASSTGNGPAYGYTF. In DNA, the CDR3 is TGTGCCAGTAGTACAGGTAACGGTCCTGCCTATGGCTACACCTTC.

The chain employs TRBV7-8 and TRBJ2-7; TRBD1 is a possible D gene (6 bases). Per the germline V gene, CDR1 is SGHVS and CDR2 is FQNEAQ. V dropped 2 bases and J dropped 6 bases, with 17 bases sitting between them. The CDR3 runs 15 residues. The CDR3 protein is CASSLPLGGGGEQYF. The CDR3 DNA reads TGTGCCAGCAGCTTACCCCTAGGGGGTGGTGGCGAGCAGTACTTC.

This sequence joins TRBV6-5 and TRBJ1-2; 10 bases are a match to TRBD1. This CDR3 contains 15 residues. V was clipped by 2 bases and J by 2 bases; unmatched bases: 2. Germline loops: CDR1 MNHEY, CDR2 SVGAGI. CDR3 amino acids: CASSYRDRGNYGYTF. As DNA, the CDR3 is TGTGCCAGCAGTTACAGGGACAGGGGCAACTATGGCTACACCTTC.

Here the CDR3 reads CASSWTANNEKLFF. The CDR3 DNA follows: TGTGCCAGCAGCTGGACAGCTAACAATGAAAAACTGTTTTTT. The chain joins TRBV7-9 to TRBJ1-4, with D perhaps matching TRBD1 (6 bases). Trimming shortened V by 4 bases and J by 5 bases, and 11 bases separated the two germline ends. Germline CDR1 is SEHNR and CDR2 is FQNEAQ (reference sequence). The CDR3 has 14 residues.

About this clone: Given the absence of the conserved phenylalanine or tryptophan at the CDR3 end, a read error is likely. The DNA is left out, because the CDR3 cannot be placed on it with certainty; the CDR3 is given as TCRdb lists it. CDR3: CSARDLAGFGI. The gene calls are TRBV20-1 and TRBJ1-1. Per the germline V gene, CDR1 is DFQATT and CDR2 is SNEGSKA (reference sequence). The CDR3 region is 11 residues in length, termini included.

This clone was observed a handful of times. V gene TRBV30 combines with J gene TRBJ2-2, with a weak D call TRBD2 (5 bases). This CDR3 comprises 14 residues. Germline V gene sequence: CDR1 GTSNPN, CDR2 SVGIG (reference sequence). V gave up 5 bases and J gave up 0 bases, with 10 bases separating them. For the CDR3, the DNA is TGTGCCTGGGACTACCTTCCGAACACCGGGGAGCTGTTTTTT. This encodes CAWDYLPNTGELFF. Filled out from reference TRBV30 and TRBJ2-2, the complete variable domain reads SQTIHQWPATLVQPVGSPLSLECTVEGTSNPNLYWYRQAAGRGLQLLFYSVGIGQISSEVPQNLSASRPQDRQFILSSKKLLLSDSGFYLCAWDYLPNTGELFFGEGSRLTVL.

At least ten counts were recorded for this clone. The chain joins TRBV7-9 to TRBJ1-1; unclear D gene. The CDR3 sequence is 13 residues long. V was clipped by 7 bases and J by 6 bases, with 15 bases between them. Germline V lookup: CDR1 SEHNR, CDR2 FQNEAQ (reference sequence). The CDR3, as DNA: TGTGCCAGCAACATGGGAGGGATCGCTGAAGCTTTCTTT. It yields the protein CASNMGGIAEAFF.

This clone was seen a few times. The CDR3 DNA is TGTGCCAGCAGCCCCGAGGGAACCCTAAGGGCTGGCTACACCTTC. It translates to CASSPEGTLRAGYTF. The genes are TRBV7-8 and TRBJ1-2; D remains unclear. Germline V CDR1 and CDR2: SGHVS, FQNEAQ. V shed 5 bases and J shed 7 bases, with 20 bases lying between them. The CDR3 covers 15 residues.

The rearrangement uses TRBV6-5 and TRBJ1-4; TRBD1 matches 7 bases. The CDR3 consists of 15 residues. V lost 4 bases to trimming and J lost 5 bases; unmatched junction nucleotides: 7. CDR1 MNHEY and CDR2 SVGAGI come from the germline V gene. This CDR3 is CASSSTGTANEKLFF. In DNA, the CDR3 is TGTGCCAGCAGTTCGACCGGGACAGCCAATGAAAAACTGTTTTTT.

This clone was detected many times. The chain combines TRBV7-2 with TRBJ1-3; D might be TRBD1 (6 bases). V was clipped by 7 bases and J by 4 bases, with 17 bases between them. The germline gives CDR1 SGHTA, CDR2 FQGNSA. The CDR3 has 15 residues. As DNA, the CDR3 is TGTGCCAGCATGCGGACCGGGGGGCTAGGAAACACCATATATTTT. This translates into CASMRTGGLGNTIYF.

This clone was counted a few times. The V call is TRBV4-3, the J call TRBJ2-2; a weak D match, TRBD1 (6 bases). The V end was cut by 0 bases, the J end by 0 bases, with 11 bases between. In germline, CDR1 is LGHNA, CDR2 YSLEER. The CDR3 spans 17 residues. The CDR3 nucleotides read TGCGCCAGCAGCCAAGATGCCGCAGGGGCGAACACCGGGGAGCTGTTTTTT. The encoded protein is CASSQDAAGANTGELFF.

The J gene is TRBJ2-7, the V gene TRBV5-6, with D perhaps matching TRBD1 (6 bases). The CDR3 is 14 residues long. Trimming removed 2 bases at V and 3 bases at J, with 12 bases between. Germline assignment: CDR1 SGHDT and CDR2 YYEEEE. CDR3 bases: TGTGCCAGCAGCTTTGGACAGCTCATCTACGAGCAGTACTTC. Protein: CASSFGQLIYEQYF.

This CDR3 is CASSHITGELFF. CDR3 coding DNA: TGCGCCAGCAGTCACATCACCGGGGAGCTGTTTTTT. V gene TRBV23-1 combines with J gene TRBJ2-2; no definite D call. TRBV23-1 carries the ORF label, with uncertain function. This CDR3 region has 12 residues. The ends were cut back, 3 bases at V and 4 bases at J, with 3 bases in the middle.

The J gene is TRBJ1-5, the V gene TRBV6-6, with D perhaps TRBD1 (6 bases). This CDR3 contains 15 residues. V dropped 6 bases and J dropped 0 bases, with 12 bases sitting between them. Germline V gives CDR1 MNHNY, CDR2 SVGAGI (reference sequence). In nucleotides, the CDR3 is TGTGCCAGCAGCTACGACAGGATTAGCAATCAGCCCCAGCATTTT. It specifies CASSYDRISNQPQHF.